Shown below are 6 T cell receptor beta chains from a single sample sequenced in a study of cytomegalovirus exposure and HLA in healthy donors. Researchers ran the PCR with 60 Vbeta and 13 Jbeta primers. Only in-frame clones appear in the TCRdb table, and some are missing; sequencing was by immunoSEQ multiplex PCR. The sample lists approximately 190,000 clones; 65% to 90% were seen once. The source material was PBMCs. The receptors stem from a man in his forties in good health and CMV-seropositive.

CDR3 protein: CASSYGRGGTEAFF. CDR3 DNA: TGTGCCAGCAGTTACGGACGGGGGGGCACTGAAGCTTTCTTT. V is TRBV6-5 and J is TRBJ1-1, with a tentative D call TRBD1 (5 bases). CDR1 MNHEY and CDR2 SVGAGI come from the germline V gene. The CDR3 extends over 14 amino acids. V dropped 2 bases and J dropped 4 bases, with 11 bases sitting between them.

The V gene is TRBV7-3, the J gene TRBJ2-5, with D possibly matching TRBD2 (7 bases). The V end was cut by 0 bases, the J end by 5 bases, with 10 bases between. This CDR3 region has 14 residues. CDR1 SGHTA and CDR2 FQGTGA come from the germline V gene. The chain's CDR3 is CASSLTGGPETQYF. The DNA of the CDR3 is TGTGCCAGCAGCTTAACGGGGGGGCCGGAGACCCAGTACTTC. The full variable domain, completed using reference TRBV7-3 and TRBJ2-5, is GAGVSQTPSNKVTEKGKYVELRCDPISGHTALYWYRQSLGQGPEFLIYFQGTGAADDSGLPNDRFFAVRPEGSVSTLKIQRTERGDSAVYLCASSLTGGPETQYFGPGTRLLVL.

The V call is TRBV29-1, the J call TRBJ1-5; 7 bases align to TRBD1. Germline trimming cut 7 bases from V and 3 bases from J; bases unmatched to any gene: 12. The CDR3 has 15 residues. In germline, CDR1 is SQVTM, CDR2 ANQGSEA. The CDR3 DNA sequence: TGCAGCGAGTTAGACAGGGCCCACCTCAATCAGCCCCAGCATTTT. Residues: CSELDRAHLNQPQHF.

The chain employs TRBV27 and TRBJ2-3; 7 nucleotides agree with TRBD2. The germline V gene has CDR1 MNHEY and CDR2 SMNVEV (reference sequence). J was trimmed by 3 bases and V by 1 base; bases with no gene match: 10. This CDR3 has 17 amino acids. CDR3 residues: CASSLFSGGGRTDTQYF. CDR3 nucleotide sequence: TGTGCCAGCAGTTTATTTTCCGGCGGGGGAAGAACAGATACGCAGTATTTT.

The chain carries TRBV4-2 and TRBJ2-1, with TRBD2 as a possible D gene (6 bases). The CDR3 sequence is 16 residues long. Germline CDR1 LGHNA, CDR2 YNFKEQ. Trimming took 0 bases from V and 6 from J, leaving 15 bases between them. The CDR3 DNA reads as TGTGCCAGCAGCCAAGATCTAACCGGGGGTCTCAATGAGCAGTTCTTC. It translates to CASSQDLTGGLNEQFF.

The chain has TRBV5-1 and TRBJ2-2, with 9 bases lining up with TRBD2. Germline CDR1 SGHRS, CDR2 YFSETQ. The V gene end was trimmed by 6 bases and the J gene end by 7 bases; junction bases not matched to a gene: 13. The CDR3 is 16 residues long. The CDR3 DNA sequence: TGCGCCAGCAATGCCCGTAGCGGGGGCCGTGGCGGGGAGCTGTTTTTT. Its translation: CASNARSGGRGGELFF.